These 15 T cell receptor beta chains originate from one sample sequenced in a study of blood T cell repertoires in COVID-19. The method was immunoSEQ multiplex PCR; TCRdb's version includes in-frame clones alone and lacks a portion of them. The table lists a few hundred thousand clones, 87% of them singletons, with approximately 8.1% in the top ten. The specimen sequenced was peripheral blood. These TCRs come from a woman aged 45-60 years who had recovered from COVID-19.

This clone was seen only a few times. V and J are TRBV29-1 and TRBJ2-2, with 8 bases aligning to TRBD1. The V gene's germline CDR1 is SQVTM and CDR2 ANQGSEA. CDR3 length: 12 residues. J was trimmed by 5 bases and V by 6 bases; bases with no gene match: 2. CDR3 DNA sequence: TGCAGCGTAGGACAGGGAACCGGGGAGCTGTTTTTT. It translates to CSVGQGTGELFF.

The chain joins TRBV14 to TRBJ1-1; 8 bases agree with TRBD1. Per the germline V gene, CDR1 is SGHDN and CDR2 is FVKESK. Trimming took 1 base from V and 12 from J; bases not matched to a gene: 4. The CDR3 totals 12 residues. The CDR3 DNA follows: TGTGCCAGCAGCCAAGCCAGGGGGCTTACTTTCTTT. It specifies CASSQARGLTFF.

J is TRBJ2-7 and V is TRBV29-1, with a possible D match to TRBD1 (6 bases). Germline V CDR1 and CDR2: SQVTM, ANQGSEA. The CDR3 sequence is 12 residues long. V lost 6 bases, J lost 0 bases, and 9 bases lay in between. CDR3 bases: TGCAGCGTCCGGACAGCCTCCTACGAGCAGTACTTC. Translating it yields CSVRTASYEQYF.

The chain combines TRBV7-9 with TRBJ2-7, with TRBD2 matching 7 bases. Per the germline V gene, CDR1 is SEHNR and CDR2 is FQNEAQ (reference sequence). Unmatched junction bases numbered 9, after V lost 3 bases and J lost 1 base. This CDR3 is built from 16 residues. The CDR3 is CASSFIGWGGSYEQYF. The CDR3 nucleotides are TGTGCCAGCAGCTTTATAGGGTGGGGGGGATCCTACGAGCAGTACTTC.

The chain links TRBV30 to TRBJ1-2; TRBD1 agrees at 7 bases. The CDR3 runs 12 residues. With V trimmed by 8 bases and J by 4 bases, 7 bases remained unmatched. The germline CDR1 and CDR2 sequences are GTSNPN and SVGIG (reference sequence). CDR3 residues: CAGEGQSYGYTF. The CDR3 nucleotides read TGTGCCGGAGAGGGACAGAGCTATGGCTACACCTTC.

In its sample, this clone was seen once. The V call is TRBV7-6, the J call TRBJ1-2; TRBD1 matches 7 bases. CDR1 is SGHVS, CDR2 FNYEAQ, per germline. This CDR3 region has 14 residues. The J segment lost 4 bases and the V segment lost 5 bases, leaving 7 bases of the junction unmatched. CDR3 loop: CASSLSSGGYGYTF. CDR3 bases: TGTGCCAGCAGCCTCTCGTCAGGGGGCTATGGCTACACCTTC.

This sequence joins TRBV4-3 and TRBJ1-3, with TRBD1 matching 7 bases. CDR1 and CDR2 from the germline V gene are LGHNA and YSLEER. Losses at the gene ends were 4 bases for V and 2 bases for J; bases not matched to a gene: 11. The CDR3 is 17 amino acids. CDR3 nucleotide sequence: TGCGCCAGCAGCCTCGGCCCAGGGGGTTACGCTGGAAACACCATATATTTT. Residues: CASSLGPGGYAGNTIYF.

This clone was counted only a few times. This chain uses TRBV9 with TRBJ2-1; possible D gene TRBD1, 6 bases. Looked up from germline, CDR1 is SGDLS and CDR2 is YYNGEE. The CDR3 contains 15 residues. V was cut by 4 bases and J by 9 bases, with 20 bases left in between. The CDR3 DNA follows: TGTGCCAGCAGCCCAGGGACAAGCTATGGGAGTGAGCAGTTCTTC. Translation: CASSPGTSYGSEQFF.

CDR3 sequence: CASIRGSGETQYF. The CDR3 DNA follows: TGTGCCAGCATCAGGGGATCAGGAGAGACCCAGTACTTC. The V gene is TRBV2, the J gene TRBJ2-5; the D gene is possibly TRBD1 (6 bases). The CDR3 covers 13 residues. Trimming removed 7 bases from V and 4 bases from J, with 13 bases in between. The V gene's germline CDR1 is SNHLY and CDR2 FYNNEI.

The CDR3 here is CASSLFLKVVAGQVNTEAFF. CDR3 in DNA: TGTGCCAGCAGTTTATTCCTTAAGGTCGTAGCAGGGCAGGTGAACACTGAAGCTTTCTTT. The V call is TRBV28, the J call TRBJ1-1, with D possibly being TRBD1 (5 bases). Trimming took off 1 base at V and 0 bases at J, with 24 bases between the two ends. Germline assignment: CDR1 MDHEN and CDR2 SYDVKM. The CDR3 covers 20 residues. The full variable domain, in which reference TRBV28 and TRBJ1-1 provide the parts outside the CDR3, is DVKVTQSSRYLVKRTGEKVFLECVQDMDHENMFWYRQDPGLGLRLIYFSYDVKMKEKGDIPEGYSVSREKKERFSLILESASTNQTSMYLCASSLFLKVVAGQVNTEAFFGQGTRLTVV.

The J gene is TRBJ1-2, the V gene TRBV28, with a tentative D call TRBD1 (6 bases). This CDR3 spans 17 amino acids. Trimming cost V 4 bases and J 0 bases, with 18 bases left between them. Germline loops: CDR1 MDHEN, CDR2 SYDVKM. The chain's CDR3 is CASSYLEGTSTNYGYTF. The DNA for the CDR3 is TGTGCCAGCAGTTACCTAGAGGGGACAAGTACTAACTATGGCTACACCTTC.

This sequence joins TRBV4-3 and TRBJ2-1; TRBD2 agrees at 9 bases. Germline CDR1 reads LGHNA; CDR2 reads YSLEER. V lost 4 bases and J lost 4; bases outside the gene matches: 11. The CDR3 covers 17 residues. The CDR3 loop is CASSPTVLAGMYNEQFF. Written as DNA, the CDR3 is TGCGCCAGCAGCCCTACCGTGCTAGCGGGAATGTACAATGAGCAGTTCTTC.

This sequence joins TRBV19 and TRBJ1-5, with a weak D call TRBD1 (5 bases). This CDR3 contains 14 residues. The V end was cut by 3 bases, the J end by 7 bases, with 13 bases between. The germline V gene has CDR1 LNHDA and CDR2 SQIVND (reference sequence). The CDR3 coding sequence is TGTGCCAGTAGTATTAGGGAGGGACGACAGCCCCAGCATTTT. Translating gives CASSIREGRQPQHF.

The rearrangement joins TRBV6-1 to TRBJ2-7; maybe TRBD2 (6 bases). V was shortened by 2 bases and J by 3 bases, with 20 bases between the two germline ends. Germline-derived CDR1 and CDR2 are MNHNS and SASEGT. The CDR3 totals 17 residues. This CDR3 is CASSESRGSGRRYEQYF. CDR3 sequence (DNA): TGTGCCAGCAGTGAATCCCGGGGGTCGGGCCGCCGCTACGAGCAGTACTTC.

In this sample, this clone turned up once. J is TRBJ2-1 and V is TRBV7-8; TRBD2 matches 8 bases. J was trimmed by 7 bases and V by 1 base; bases with no gene match: 3. The V gene's germline CDR1 is SGHVS and CDR2 FQNEAQ. The CDR3 length is 14 residues. The chain's CDR3 is CASSLERGMNEQFF. DNA of the CDR3: TGTGCCAGCAGCTTAGAGCGGGGGATGAATGAGCAGTTCTTC.